This passage covers 18 T cell receptor beta chains from one sample sequenced in a study of T cells after yellow fever vaccination. One entry per CDR3 protein results from TCRdb running MiXCR on the 5' RACE reads. The sample yields 300,000 to 400,000 distinct CDR3 sequences, almost 4% seen once. Sequenced material: PBMCs, taken 5 days after the yellow fever booster vaccination. Receptors were obtained from a young man who received the YFV17D yellow fever vaccine.

Only a few counts were recorded for this clonotype. V gene TRBV7-2 combines with J gene TRBJ2-3, with a possible D match to TRBD1 (5 bases). V lost 5 bases and J lost 0, with 12 bases in between. In germline, CDR1 is SGHTA, CDR2 FQGNSA. This CDR3 contains 15 residues. The CDR3 protein is CASSGRTTSTDTQYF. The CDR3 coding sequence is TGTGCCAGCAGCGGAAGGACAACTAGCACAGATACGCAGTATTTT.

The chain recombines TRBV11-2 with TRBJ2-3, with a possible D match to TRBD1 (5 bases). Germline values: CDR1 SGHAT, CDR2 FQNNGV. The CDR3 loop spans 17 amino acids. V lost 1 base and J 4 bases, leaving 18 bases between the germline ends. DNA of the CDR3: TGTGCCAGCAGCTTAGTAGGTCGGGTAACAGGCGCAGATACGCAGTATTTT. Translated, it gives CASSLVGRVTGADTQYF.

This chain links TRBV2 with TRBJ1-4, with 8 bases aligning to TRBD1. The V segment lost 10 bases and the J segment 9 bases; nucleotides outside the gene matches: 10. The CDR3 is 13 amino acids. Germline CDR1 reads SNHLY; CDR2 reads FYNNEI. CDR3 protein: CAIGATGVKKLFF. Written as DNA, the CDR3 is TGTGCCATCGGGGCGACAGGGGTAAAAAAACTGTTTTTT.

The CDR3 nucleotides are TGTGCCAGCTCACGGGGAAGCTCTGGAAACACCATATATTTT. It yields the protein CASSRGSSGNTIYF. This chain uses TRBV18 with TRBJ1-3; the D is unclear. The germline V and J ends were trimmed by 4 bases and 0 bases, with 7 bases remaining between them. The CDR3 runs to 14 residues. In germline, CDR1 is KGHSH, CDR2 LQKENI. Drawing the rest from reference TRBV18 and TRBJ1-3, the complete variable domain is NAGVMQNPRHLVRRRGQEARLRCSPMKGHSHVYWYRQLPEEGLKFMVYLQKENIIDESGMPKERFSAEFPKEGPSILRIQQVVRGDSAAYFCASSRGSSGNTIYFGEGSWLTVV.

In this sample, this clonotype turned up a few times. The chain has TRBV4-1 and TRBJ1-5; a possible D gene is TRBD1 (6 bases). Germline values: CDR1 MGHRA, CDR2 YSYEKL. The length of the CDR3 is 13 residues. The ends were cut back, 3 bases at V and 5 bases at J, with 8 bases in the middle. The CDR3 reads CASSHDRYQPQHF. The DNA for the CDR3 is TGCGCCAGCAGCCACGACAGGTATCAGCCCCAGCATTTT.

There are many counts of this clonotype. This rearrangement joins TRBV9 to TRBJ1-5; D not resolved. The V gene's germline CDR1 is SGDLS and CDR2 YYNGEE. The CDR3 is 16 amino acids. Trimming took off 0 bases at V and 3 bases at J, with 13 bases between the two ends. The CDR3 sequence is CASSVALSPVNQPQHF. In DNA form, the CDR3 reads TGTGCCAGCAGCGTAGCTCTCAGCCCAGTCAATCAGCCCCAGCATTTT.

This clonotype occurred many times. The rearrangement uses TRBV5-1 and TRBJ2-5; 12 bases agree with TRBD2. V was clipped by 1 base and J by 1 base; unmatched bases: 2. This CDR3 has 16 residues. Germline V gene data show CDR1 as SGHRS and CDR2 as YFSETQ. The CDR3 DNA is TGCGCCAGCAGCTTGTCACTAGCGGGGGGCCAAGAGACCCAGTACTTC. Its protein product is CASSLSLAGGQETQYF.

This clonotype was seen a few times. This chain uses TRBV25-1 with TRBJ1-1; D unresolved. The CDR3 is 12 amino acids. The germline V gene has CDR1 MGHDK and CDR2 SYGVNS. With 8 bases removed from V and 0 bases from J, the gap between germline ends came to 7 bases. CDR3 nucleotides: TGTGCCAGCCTAGCGATGAACACTGAAGCTTTCTTT. This sequence encodes CASLAMNTEAFF.

The table lists this clonotype with a few counts. The rearrangement links TRBV28 to TRBJ1-1, with D hard to call. Germline CDR1 and CDR2: MDHEN and SYDVKM. Trimming left V 8 bases short and J 0 bases short, with 10 bases between. The CDR3 totals 13 residues. The CDR3 sequence is CASLAVMNTEAFF. CDR3 sequence (DNA): TGTGCCAGCCTTGCGGTCATGAACACTGAAGCTTTCTTT.

Here the CDR3 DNA reads TGTGCCTGGAGTGAACAGGGGACGAGGCAGCCCCAGCATTTT. Translating gives CAWSEQGTRQPQHF. The J gene is TRBJ1-5, the V gene TRBV30; 7 nucleotides line up with TRBD1. The CDR3 is 14 residues long. The trim removed 1 base at V and 7 bases at J, leaving 7 bases unmatched. Germline V gene lookup returns CDR1 GTSNPN and CDR2 SVGIG (reference sequence).

This clonotype was seen ten or more times. The CDR3 DNA is TGCAGTGCCCAGACAGGGCGGCGCACTGAAGCTTTCTTT. Residues: CSAQTGRRTEAFF. This chain uses TRBV20-1 with TRBJ1-1; 7 nucleotides agree with TRBD1. The V gene end was trimmed by 6 bases and the J gene end by 4 bases; junction bases not matched to a gene: 8. Germline V gene lookup returns CDR1 DFQATT and CDR2 SNEGSKA (reference sequence). The CDR3 contains 13 residues.

This clonotype was recorded many times. The CDR3 bases are TGTGCCAGCAGCCACGGGGGGAACACTGAAGCTTTCTTT. Translating it yields CASSHGGNTEAFF. The gene calls are TRBV3-1 and TRBJ1-1; D might be TRBD1 (5 bases). Germline V CDR1 and CDR2: LGHDT, YNNKEL (reference sequence). The CDR3 has 13 residues. V was shortened by 3 bases and J by 1 base, with 6 bases between the two germline ends. The variable domain in full, completed from reference TRBV3-1 and TRBJ1-1, reads DTAVSQTPKYLVTQMGNDKSIKCEQNLGHDTMYWYKQDSKKFLKIMFSYNNKELIINETVPNRFSPKSPDKAHLNLHINSLELGDSAVYFCASSHGGNTEAFFGQGTRLTVV.

The chain employs TRBV20-1 and TRBJ1-2; 9 bases fit TRBD1. The germline gives CDR1 DFQATT, CDR2 SNEGSKA (reference sequence). Trimming took 6 bases from V and 7 from J; bases not matched to a gene: 12. The CDR3 length is 14 residues. CDR3 nucleotides: TGCAGTGCACGTCCCGGGACAGGGTTCGGTGGCTACACCTTC. Translation gives CSARPGTGFGGYTF.

The genes are TRBV18 and TRBJ1-5; D unresolved. Germline V CDR1 and CDR2: KGHSH, LQKENI. This CDR3 region has 13 residues. The V end lost 5 bases, the J end lost 7 bases, and 12 bases lay between the germline ends. The DNA of the CDR3 is TGTGCCAGCTCATGGGAGATCCGACAGCCCCAGCATTTT. Translation gives CASSWEIRQPQHF.

The table lists this clonotype with many counts. J is TRBJ2-7 and V is TRBV28; 12 nucleotides agree with TRBD2. The ends lost 3 bases at V and 4 bases at J; junction bases unmatched: 16. The length of the CDR3 is 19 residues. Germline V gene lookup returns CDR1 MDHEN and CDR2 SYDVKM. The CDR3 nucleotides read TGTGCCAGCAGTTTCTTTAAGAAAGTGACTAGCGGGGGATCATACGAGCAGTACTTC. Its protein is CASSFFKKVTSGGSYEQYF.

The table lists this clonotype with a few counts. The chain joins TRBV10-3 to TRBJ1-6; D might be TRBD1 (6 bases). V lost 10 bases and J 5 bases, leaving 12 bases between the germline ends. This CDR3 has 13 amino acids. Germline V gene sequence: CDR1 ENHRY, CDR2 SYGVKD. For the CDR3, the DNA is TGTGCCAACGGGGGGGGCCATAATTCACCCCTCCACTTT. The encoded protein is CANGGGHNSPLHF.

This clonotype has at least ten counts. This chain links TRBV4-1 with TRBJ2-7, with D maybe TRBD1 (5 bases). Trimming took off 1 base at V and 3 bases at J, with 10 bases between the two ends. The germline V gene has CDR1 MGHRA and CDR2 YSYEKL. The CDR3 runs 14 residues. In DNA, the CDR3 is TGCGCCAGCAGCCAAGCAGGGTTAGGCTACGAGCAGTACTTC. It translates to CASSQAGLGYEQYF.

Only a few counts were recorded for this clonotype. CDR3 in DNA: TGCGCCAGCAGCGGGCAACAGGGTGTCGGCTATGGCTACACCTTC. Its translation: CASSGQQGVGYGYTF. The chain carries TRBV5-1 and TRBJ1-2, with D possibly being TRBD1 (6 bases). The CDR3 is made up of 15 amino acids. The germline V and J ends were trimmed by 4 bases and 4 bases, with 17 bases remaining between them. Looked up from germline, CDR1 is SGHRS and CDR2 is YFSETQ.